The rows below give T cell receptor beta chains drawn from one sample of a study of CD8+ T cells in alopecia areata. Method: immunoSEQ multiplex PCR; TCRdb's copy keeps in-frame clones and lacks some. The sample carries 200,000 to 250,000 clones, less than 80% recorded once. This specimen consisted of CD4+ T cells sorted from blood, obtained at week 0. The receptors derive from a human donor with alopecia areata. Both conserved end residues are part of each CDR3. D genes are given only for firm matches. Where a row states a size, it is once, few, many or the class of an expanded clone; other rows omit it.

cdr3_aa: CASSHQAYQETQYF
cdr3_nt: TGCGCCAGCAGCCATCAGGCGTACCAAGAGACCCAGTACTTC
j_call: TRBJ2-5
clone_size: once
v_call: TRBV5-1
d_call: NA

cdr3_aa: CASSQRTGNTEAFF
cdr3_nt: TGCGCCAGCAGTCAAAGGACAGGGAACACTGAAGCTTTCTTT
j_call: TRBJ1-1
clone_size: NA
v_call: TRBV23-1
d_call: TRBD1

cdr3_aa: CSVDSVNTEAFF
cdr3_nt: TGCAGCGTTGATTCTGTTAACACTGAAGCTTTCTTT
j_call: TRBJ1-1
clone_size: NA
v_call: TRBV29-1
d_call: NA

cdr3_aa: CASSLSSGGPSSYEQYF
cdr3_nt: TGTGCCAGTAGTCTCTCTAGCGGGGGACCGAGCTCCTACGAGCAGTACTTC
j_call: TRBJ2-7
clone_size: NA
v_call: TRBV19
d_call: TRBD2

cdr3_aa: CASTPNGAISNQPQHF
cdr3_nt: TGTGCCAGCACCCCGAACGGGGCAATTAGCAATCAGCCCCAGCATTTT
j_call: TRBJ1-5
clone_size: NA
v_call: TRBV2
d_call: NA

cdr3_aa: CAWRKGGQPQHF
cdr3_nt: TGTGCCTGGAGGAAGGGAGGGCAGCCCCAGCATTTT
j_call: TRBJ1-5
clone_size: NA
v_call: TRBV30
d_call: NA

cdr3_aa: CASAPAGPEYEQYF
cdr3_nt: TGCGCCAGCGCTCCAGCGGGGCCCGAGTACGAGCAGTACTTC
j_call: TRBJ2-7
clone_size: NA
v_call: TRBV5-1
d_call: TRBD2

cdr3_aa: CASSPRGRVETQYF
cdr3_nt: TGTGCCAGCAGCCCGAGGGGGAGGGTGGAGACCCAGTACTTC
j_call: TRBJ2-5
clone_size: NA
v_call: TRBV7-8
d_call: NA

cdr3_aa: CASSSTWPGGYTF
cdr3_nt: TGTGCCAGCAGCTCCACGTGGCCGGGCGGCTACACCTTC
j_call: TRBJ1-2
clone_size: NA
v_call: TRBV5-4
d_call: NA

cdr3_aa: CASSSKLGEQFF
cdr3_nt: TGTGCCAGCAGCTCAAAGCTTGGCGAGCAGTTCTTC
j_call: TRBJ2-1
clone_size: NA
v_call: TRBV11-3
d_call: NA

cdr3_aa: CASGPGQFSYEQYF
cdr3_nt: TGTGCTAGTGGTCCAGGACAGTTCTCCTACGAGCAGTACTTC
j_call: TRBJ2-7
clone_size: NA
v_call: TRBV12-5
d_call: NA

cdr3_aa: CSVEAGAYEQYF
cdr3_nt: TGCAGCGTTGAAGCGGGGGCCTACGAGCAGTACTTC
j_call: TRBJ2-7
clone_size: few
v_call: TRBV29-1
d_call: NA

cdr3_aa: CAWRGDREQETQYF
cdr3_nt: TGTGCCTGGAGGGGCGACAGGGAACAAGAGACCCAGTACTTC
j_call: TRBJ2-5
clone_size: once
v_call: TRBV30
d_call: TRBD1

cdr3_aa: CAWSITDTQYF
cdr3_nt: TGTGCCTGGAGTATAACAGATACGCAGTATTTT
j_call: TRBJ2-3
clone_size: NA
v_call: TRBV30
d_call: NA

cdr3_aa: CASSSSLAVGALDTQYF
cdr3_nt: TGTGCCAGCAGTTCCTCACTAGCGGTGGGCGCTCTGGATACGCAGTATTTT
j_call: TRBJ2-3
clone_size: NA
v_call: TRBV2
d_call: TRBD2

cdr3_aa: CASSYRVGYGYTF
cdr3_nt: TGTGCCAGCAGTTACAGGGTTGGCTATGGCTACACCTTC
j_call: TRBJ1-2
clone_size: NA
v_call: TRBV6-6
d_call: NA

cdr3_aa: CASSLRRESTDTQYF
cdr3_nt: TGTGCCAGCTCACTACGGAGGGAAAGCACAGATACGCAGTATTTT
j_call: TRBJ2-3
clone_size: NA
v_call: TRBV18
d_call: NA

cdr3_aa: CAWSPIPQGGDTEAFF
cdr3_nt: TGTGCCTGGAGTCCAATTCCTCAGGGAGGGGACACTGAAGCTTTCTTT
j_call: TRBJ1-1
clone_size: once
v_call: TRBV30
d_call: NA

cdr3_aa: CSVSGQPNTEAFF
cdr3_nt: TGCAGCGTTTCGGGACAGCCGAACACTGAAGCTTTCTTT
j_call: TRBJ1-1
clone_size: few
v_call: TRBV29-1
d_call: TRBD1

cdr3_aa: CASSHDYEQYF
cdr3_nt: TGTGCCAGCAGTCACGACTACGAGCAGTACTTC
j_call: TRBJ2-7
clone_size: once
v_call: TRBV6-5
d_call: NA

cdr3_aa: CASSLAQASALAKNIQYF
cdr3_nt: TGTGCCAGCAGCTTAGCGCAGGCCTCGGCCCTAGCCAAAAACATTCAGTACTTC
j_call: TRBJ2-4
clone_size: many
v_call: TRBV7-8
d_call: NA

cdr3_aa: CASSNPDRADTQYF
cdr3_nt: TGTGCCAGCAGTAACCCAGATCGGGCAGATACGCAGTATTTT
j_call: TRBJ2-3
clone_size: once
v_call: TRBV6-5
d_call: NA

cdr3_aa: CASSLSAGIHNEQFF
cdr3_nt: TGTGCCAGCAGCTTAAGTGCGGGGATCCACAATGAGCAGTTCTTC
j_call: TRBJ2-1
clone_size: NA
v_call: TRBV7-2
d_call: NA

cdr3_aa: CASSSPSVASGGAQETQYF
cdr3_nt: TGTGCCAGCAGTTCTCCCAGTGTGGCTAGCGGGGGGGCACAAGAGACCCAGTACTTC
j_call: TRBJ2-5
clone_size: NA
v_call: TRBV7-2
d_call: TRBD2

cdr3_aa: CSVDLGDEQYF
cdr3_nt: TGCAGCGTTGATTTGGGCGACGAGCAGTACTTC
j_call: TRBJ2-7
clone_size: NA
v_call: TRBV29-1
d_call: NA

cdr3_aa: CAWSAYPISGETEAFF
cdr3_nt: TGTGCCTGGAGTGCCTATCCTATCTCGGGGGAGACTGAAGCTTTCTTT
j_call: TRBJ1-1
clone_size: NA
v_call: TRBV30
d_call: NA

cdr3_aa: CAIIAGQGNEQFF
cdr3_nt: TGTGCCATCATTGCGGGGCAGGGCAATGAGCAGTTCTTC
j_call: TRBJ2-1
clone_size: few
v_call: TRBV10-3
d_call: NA

cdr3_aa: CASSPQGRSLNEQFF
cdr3_nt: TGTGCCAGCAGCCCTCAGGGACGATCCCTCAATGAGCAGTTCTTC
j_call: TRBJ2-1
clone_size: NA
v_call: TRBV7-9
d_call: NA

cdr3_aa: CSVEYSNTDTQYF
cdr3_nt: TGCAGCGTTGAGTACAGCAACACAGATACGCAGTATTTT
j_call: TRBJ2-3
clone_size: NA
v_call: TRBV29-1
d_call: NA

cdr3_aa: CASSLQGQGGEETQYF
cdr3_nt: TGTGCCAGCAGCTTACAGGGACAGGGCGGCGAAGAGACCCAGTACTTC
j_call: TRBJ2-5
clone_size: NA
v_call: TRBV7-2
d_call: TRBD1

cdr3_aa: CASSNVGGGRAVYNSPLHF
cdr3_nt: TGTGCCAGCAGCAACGTAGGGGGCGGCAGGGCCGTTTATAATTCACCCCTCCACTTT
j_call: TRBJ1-6
clone_size: NA
v_call: TRBV7-9
d_call: TRBD1

cdr3_aa: CASSFRQSETQYF
cdr3_nt: TGTGCCAGCAGTTTTCGGCAGTCAGAGACCCAGTACTTC
j_call: TRBJ2-5
clone_size: NA
v_call: TRBV27
d_call: NA

cdr3_aa: CAWSDRTDTQYF
cdr3_nt: TGTGCCTGGAGCGACCGCACAGATACGCAGTATTTT
j_call: TRBJ2-3
clone_size: NA
v_call: TRBV30
d_call: NA

cdr3_aa: CATRHSQGSGANVLTF
cdr3_nt: TGTGCCACCCGCCACTCCCAGGGGTCGGGGGCCAACGTCCTGACTTTC
j_call: TRBJ2-6
clone_size: NA
v_call: TRBV6-6
d_call: NA

cdr3_aa: CAWRNPGGGETQYF
cdr3_nt: TGTGCCTGGAGGAACCCCGGGGGGGGAGAGACCCAGTACTTC
j_call: TRBJ2-5
clone_size: NA
v_call: TRBV30
d_call: TRBD2

cdr3_aa: CSVDGTGNEQYF
cdr3_nt: TGCAGCGTTGATGGGACAGGGAACGAGCAGTACTTC
j_call: TRBJ2-7
clone_size: NA
v_call: TRBV29-1
d_call: TRBD1

cdr3_aa: CASDTSGVGPDTQYF
cdr3_nt: TGTGCCAGTGATACCAGCGGGGTAGGACCAGATACGCAGTATTTT
j_call: TRBJ2-3
clone_size: NA
v_call: TRBV2
d_call: TRBD2

cdr3_aa: CSGGTPGNIQYF
cdr3_nt: TGCAGCGGTGGAACTCCTGGGAACATTCAGTACTTC
j_call: TRBJ2-4
clone_size: NA
v_call: TRBV29-1
d_call: NA

cdr3_aa: CASGPSAGEGSDEQYF
cdr3_nt: TGTGCTAGTGGTCCTTCGGCGGGGGAAGGTTCGGACGAGCAGTACTTC
j_call: TRBJ2-7
clone_size: once
v_call: TRBV12-5
d_call: TRBD2

cdr3_aa: CASSYRGNEQFF
cdr3_nt: TGTGCCAGCAGTTACAGGGGCAATGAGCAGTTCTTC
j_call: TRBJ2-1
clone_size: NA
v_call: TRBV6-6
d_call: NA

cdr3_aa: CSVEAQVNTEAFF
cdr3_nt: TGCAGCGTTGAAGCTCAAGTAAACACTGAAGCTTTCTTT
j_call: TRBJ1-1
clone_size: NA
v_call: TRBV29-1
d_call: NA

cdr3_aa: CASSAGDRAKYF
cdr3_nt: TGTGCCAGCAGCGCGGGGGACAGGGCGAAGTACTTC
j_call: TRBJ2-7
clone_size: NA
v_call: TRBV9
d_call: TRBD1

cdr3_aa: CASSLGTGQNTGELFF
cdr3_nt: TGCGCCAGCAGCTTGGGTACAGGGCAGAACACCGGGGAGCTGTTTTTT
j_call: TRBJ2-2
clone_size: few
v_call: TRBV5-1
d_call: NA

cdr3_aa: CSVEGAGLNYGYTF
cdr3_nt: TGCAGCGTTGAGGGGGCAGGACTGAACTATGGCTACACCTTC
j_call: TRBJ1-2
clone_size: NA
v_call: TRBV29-1
d_call: NA

cdr3_aa: CASSLGAGQGINEKLFF
cdr3_nt: TGTGCCAGCAGCTTAGGAGCTGGACAGGGAATTAATGAAAAACTGTTTTTT
j_call: TRBJ1-4
clone_size: few
v_call: TRBV7-9
d_call: TRBD1

cdr3_aa: CASFIGTGGGYEQFF
cdr3_nt: TGTGCCAGCTTTATCGGGACAGGGGGAGGATATGAGCAGTTCTTC
j_call: TRBJ2-1
clone_size: NA
v_call: TRBV5-6
d_call: TRBD1

cdr3_aa: CSVGQGSTNEKLFF
cdr3_nt: TGCAGCGTCGGACAGGGGTCAACTAATGAAAAACTGTTTTTT
j_call: TRBJ1-4
clone_size: few
v_call: TRBV29-1
d_call: TRBD1

cdr3_aa: CASSTGQGVETQYF
cdr3_nt: TGTGCCAGCAGCACCGGACAGGGGGTCGAGACCCAGTACTTC
j_call: TRBJ2-5
clone_size: NA
v_call: TRBV7-2
d_call: TRBD1

cdr3_aa: CASSVNRASTDTQYF
cdr3_nt: TGTGCCAGCAGCGTGAACCGTGCTAGCACAGATACGCAGTATTTT
j_call: TRBJ2-3
clone_size: NA
v_call: TRBV9
d_call: NA

cdr3_aa: CASSYQMDRGEQYF
cdr3_nt: TGTGCCAGCAGTTACCAGATGGACAGGGGCGAGCAGTACTTC
j_call: TRBJ2-7
clone_size: NA
v_call: TRBV6-5
d_call: TRBD1

cdr3_aa: CSASDRAHEQYF
cdr3_nt: TGCAGCGCCTCGGACAGGGCCCACGAGCAGTACTTC
j_call: TRBJ2-7
clone_size: NA
v_call: TRBV29-1
d_call: TRBD1

cdr3_aa: CASSPSPGQGTQPQHF
cdr3_nt: TGTGCCAGCTCACCATCTCCGGGACAGGGGACTCAGCCCCAGCATTTT
j_call: TRBJ1-5
clone_size: NA
v_call: TRBV18
d_call: TRBD1